These T cell receptor beta chains were read from a single sample in a study of CD8 T cells in Susac syndrome. TCRdb passed the immunoSEQ multiplex PCR reads through MiXCR, listing each CDR3 protein once. The sample carries 150,000 to 200,000 distinct CDR3 sequences, 95% to 96% recorded once. Sequencing was done on a sample of CD4+ T cells from PBMCs. These receptors all come from a human donor with Susac syndrome. The CDR3 runs from the conserved cysteine through the conserved F or W. D genes are given only for firm matches. Some rows mark clone size as missing; the rest say once, few, many or name a class of expanded clone.

j_call d_call cdr3_length clone_size v_call cdr3_aa cdr3_nt
TRBJ2-1 TRBD1 14 - TRBV29-1 CSVIPRTGYNEQFF TGCAGCGTAATACCACGGACAGGCTACAATGAGCAGTTCTTC
TRBJ2-5 - 12 - TRBV29-1 CSGGTQGQTQYF TGCAGCGGCGGGACCCAGGGGCAGACCCAGTACTTC
TRBJ2-7 - 14 - TRBV2 CASNERDLGHEQYF TGTGCCAGCAACGAAAGGGACCTTGGCCACGAGCAGTACTTC
TRBJ2-3 - 14 once TRBV2 CASSEGMAPDTQYF TGTGCCAGCAGTGAGGGAATGGCTCCCGATACGCAGTATTTT
TRBJ2-5 - 12 - TRBV4-3 CASSQDNGVQYF TGCGCCAGCAGCCAAGATAACGGAGTGCAGTACTTC
TRBJ2-1 - 12 - TRBV25-1 CASSGFGYEQFF TGTGCCAGCAGTGGATTCGGGTATGAGCAGTTCTTC
TRBJ2-1 - 12 - TRBV29-1 CSVPQGAGEQFF TGCAGCGTTCCCCAAGGGGCGGGGGAGCAGTTCTTC
TRBJ2-6 - 14 few TRBV12-3/TRBV12-4 CASRGSSGANVLTF TGTGCCAGCAGGGGGAGCTCCGGGGCCAACGTCCTGACTTTC
TRBJ2-3 - 14 - TRBV6-1 CASTRTGSTDTQYF TGTGCCAGCACCCGGACGGGTAGCACAGATACGCAGTATTTT
TRBJ2-1 TRBD2 15 - TRBV19 CASSVLAASYNEQFF TGTGCCAGTAGTGTACTAGCGGCTTCCTACAATGAGCAGTTCTTC
TRBJ2-7 TRBD2 15 - TRBV28 CASSYGTSAGYEQYF TGTGCCAGCAGTTACGGGACTAGCGCGGGCTACGAGCAGTACTTC
TRBJ1-5 - 13 - TRBV12-3/TRBV12-4 CASKARGNQPQHF TGTGCCAGCAAGGCCCGGGGGAATCAGCCCCAGCATTTT
TRBJ2-5 - 15 - TRBV5-1 CASSLPTVKVETQYF TGCGCCAGCAGCTTGCCCACCGTCAAGGTGGAGACCCAGTACTTC
TRBJ2-7 - 15 - TRBV7-2 CASRPGGGSVHEQYF TGTGCCAGCAGGCCAGGGGGAGGCTCTGTCCACGAGCAGTACTTC
TRBJ2-7 - 16 - TRBV20-1 CSARDPAADGDYEQYF TGCAGTGCTAGAGATCCGGCGGCCGATGGTGACTACGAGCAGTACTTC
TRBJ2-1 - 15 once TRBV7-2 CASSLQGPPYNEQFF TGTGCCAGCAGCCTACAGGGACCACCCTACAATGAGCAGTTCTTC
TRBJ1-2 - 11 once TRBV29-1 CSVRTADGYTF TGCAGCGTCAGGACAGCGGATGGCTACACCTTC
TRBJ2-7 - 15 - TRBV5-5 CASSSTGVLSYEQYF TGTGCCAGCAGCTCAACAGGAGTTCTCTCCTACGAGCAGTACTTC
TRBJ2-3 TRBD2 17 - TRBV18 CASSPLSSSGGTDTQYF TGTGCCAGCTCACCACTTAGTTCGAGCGGGGGCACAGATACGCAGTATTTT
TRBJ2-3 - 14 - TRBV5-1 CASSFTATTDTQYF TGCGCCAGCAGCTTTACAGCGACCACAGATACGCAGTATTTT
TRBJ1-6 - 15 - TRBV6-2/TRBV6-3 CASRTTGNHNSPLHF TGTGCCAGCAGAACGACAGGAAACCATAATTCACCCCTCCACTTT
TRBJ2-1 TRBD1 14 - TRBV29-1 CSVAVGTGVNEQFF TGCAGCGTCGCGGTTGGGACAGGGGTGAATGAGCAGTTCTTC
TRBJ2-5 - 13 - TRBV6-5 CASKGPARETQYF TGTGCCAGCAAAGGGCCGGCACGGGAGACCCAGTACTTC
TRBJ2-5 TRBD2 17 once TRBV29-1 CSVQGLAGGKGAETQYF TGCAGCGTTCAAGGACTAGCGGGAGGCAAGGGGGCAGAGACCCAGTACTTC
TRBJ2-2 - 14 once TRBV2 CASRPIRQAGELFF TGTGCCAGCAGACCCATTCGACAGGCCGGGGAGCTGTTTTTT
TRBJ1-2 - 13 - TRBV10-3 CAIKGPNNYGYTF TGTGCCATCAAGGGGCCGAATAACTATGGCTACACCTTC
TRBJ2-2 - 13 - TRBV29-1 CSVSRGTAGELFF TGCAGCGTTTCACGGGGGACAGCCGGGGAGCTGTTTTTT
TRBJ2-5 TRBD1 15 - TRBV12-3/TRBV12-4 CASSFGTGAGETQYF TGTGCCAGCAGTTTCGGGACAGGGGCAGGGGAGACCCAGTACTTC
TRBJ1-2 - 15 - TRBV3-1 CASSQDPGVRYGYTF TGTGCCAGCAGCCAAGATCCGGGGGTTCGCTATGGCTACACCTTC
TRBJ2-2 - 16 - TRBV4-1 CASNFNFQSNTGELFF TGCGCCAGCAATTTTAACTTCCAGTCGAACACCGGGGAGCTGTTTTTT
TRBJ2-1 - 13 - TRBV7-9 CASRGQAYNEQFF TGTGCCAGCAGGGGGCAGGCCTACAATGAGCAGTTCTTC
TRBJ2-1 - 17 - TRBV15 CATSRETWDRSYNEQFF TGTGCCACCAGCAGAGAAACTTGGGATCGCTCCTACAATGAGCAGTTCTTC
TRBJ1-1 - 16 - TRBV18 CASSPRGGQMNTEAFF TGTGCCAGCTCACCACGGGGCGGACAGATGAACACTGAAGCTTTCTTT
TRBJ2-1 TRBD2 13 - TRBV7-9 CASSTMSGGEQFF TGTGCCAGCAGCACGATGAGCGGGGGTGAGCAGTTCTTC
TRBJ2-7 - 12 - TRBV20-1 CSAPGRHYEQYF TGCAGTGCTCCGGGACGGCACTACGAGCAGTACTTC
TRBJ1-2 - 12 - TRBV30 CAWSGTNYGYTF TGTGCCTGGAGTGGGACTAACTATGGCTACACCTTC
TRBJ1-2 - 12 - TRBV21-1 CASSKHLEGYTF TGTGCCAGCAGCAAGCACCTCGAAGGCTACACCTTC
TRBJ1-2 - 15 - TRBV4-2 CASSHLTPQEAGYTF TGTGCCAGCAGCCACCTGACCCCACAGGAAGCTGGCTACACCTTC
TRBJ1-5 - 15 - TRBV6-2/TRBV6-3 CASSGIRVSNQPQHF TGTGCCAGCAGTGGGATACGGGTGAGCAATCAGCCCCAGCATTTT
TRBJ2-3 TRBD1 14 - TRBV20-1 CSASGTGRTDTQYF TGCAGTGCTAGTGGGACAGGACGCACAGATACGCAGTATTTT
TRBJ2-6 - 15 - TRBV4-2 CASRQETSGANVLTF TGTGCCAGCAGACAGGAAACCTCTGGGGCCAACGTCCTGACTTTC
TRBJ2-1 - 15 - TRBV10-3 CAISETAGGWNEQFF TGTGCCATCAGTGAGACCGCAGGGGGGTGGAATGAGCAGTTCTTC
TRBJ2-6 TRBD1 16 - TRBV10-3 CAIRGQGASGANVLTF TGTGCCATCAGAGGACAGGGGGCATCGGGGGCCAACGTCCTGACTTTC
TRBJ2-1 TRBD2 14 - TRBV20-1 CSARLAGGYDEQFF TGCAGTGCAAGACTAGCGGGAGGTTACGATGAGCAGTTCTTC
TRBJ1-1 - 12 - TRBV12-3/TRBV12-4 CASARGGTEAFF TGTGCCAGCGCTAGGGGCGGCACTGAAGCTTTCTTT
TRBJ1-3 TRBD1 15 - TRBV27 CASSRQGISGNTIYF TGTGCCAGCAGTCGACAGGGGATATCTGGAAACACCATATATTTT
TRBJ2-1 TRBD2 11 - TRBV2 CASSFSGVGFF TGTGCCAGCAGTTTCAGCGGGGTAGGGTTCTTC
TRBJ1-2 TRBD1 15 - TRBV29-1 CSVEDPTGGEYGYTF TGCAGCGTTGAAGATCCGACAGGGGGGGAGTATGGCTACACCTTC
TRBJ2-1 TRBD1 15 - TRBV5-1 CASSRTGGEGNEQFF TGCGCCAGCAGCCGGACAGGGGGCGAGGGGAATGAGCAGTTCTTC
TRBJ2-3 - 14 - TRBV29-1 CSVGQNYFTDTQYF TGCAGCGTCGGACAGAACTACTTCACAGATACGCAGTATTTT